This T cell receptor beta chain was captured by sequencing in a study of blood T cell repertoires in COVID-19. Study as a whole: COVID-19 samples, acute and convalescent, were from the United States, Italy and Spain. T cells, B-cell-depleted T cells, or PBMCs provided the cDNA or gDNA that served as material.

Generated by immunoSEQ multiplex PCR, the TCRdb table keeps only in-frame clones and is missing some. The sample lists some 320,000 clones; roughly 86% were seen once. Germline CDR1 SGHRS, CDR2 YFSETQ. Losses at the gene ends were 2 bases for V and 7 bases for J; bases not matched to a gene: 16. The CDR3 contains 19 residues. The chain employs TRBV5-1 and TRBJ2-4, with TRBD2 matching 12 bases. Sequencing used peripheral blood. The TCR was taken from a woman in her forties or fifties who had recovered from COVID-19. Here the CDR3 reads CASSFSASGGELSRNIQYF. In DNA form, the CDR3 reads TGCGCCAGCAGCTTTAGTGCTAGCGGGGGGGAGCTATCAAGGAACATTCAGTACTTC.